This TCR beta chain was sequenced during a study of blood T cell repertoires in COVID-19 (dated by TCRdb to 2018 to 2020). Background on the whole study: The collaborator samples originated in the United States, Italy and Spain and spanned the acute and convalescent phases of COVID-19. The prospective study material was composed of cDNA or gDNA derived from T cells, B-cell-depleted T cells, or PBMCs. The dataset comprised deeply sampled blood TCRbeta repertoires from subjects exposed to, actively infected with, or recovered from COVID-19. Samples were obtained from the ongoing ImmuneRACE study (first 160 participants) and from 1,000 to 1,500 subjects provided by 6 global collaborators. A de-identified subject ID, COVID-19 status, age in years and sex were almost always included in the sample metadata. Where HLA class I and class II types were available, the types were taken from metadata supplied by the sample provider, not from assay-based typing. A freely available public database, intended as a resource for researchers studying the immune response to SARS-CoV-2, is where the repertoires were released. What the authors observed across the whole study: How much clinical and demographic metadata was included differed by source and by participant, and the metadata was provided uncurated.

The germline V gene supplies CDR1 SGHAT and CDR2 FQNNGV. At the junction V is shortened by 5 bases and J by 3 bases, with 9 bases in between. Its CDR3 holds 13 amino acids, cysteine through phenylalanine. Only the CDR3 part of the read is kept: 39 bases, read in frame from the first base. Points on this clone: This clone's antigen is unknown. Nothing much larger sits one base from this clone, and base qualities are not available.

The immunoSEQ Assay, a bias-controlled multiplex PCR, was used to amplify TCRbeta CDR3 regions from genomic DNA. Processing in the source paper ran as follows. The number of nucleated cells in each sample was estimated by amplification of reference gene primers within the assay. Sequence reads were collapsed and filtered to measure the absolute abundance of every unique TCRbeta CDR3 rearrangement. For each sample, productive Simpson clonality was calculated as the square root of Simpson's diversity index across productive rearrangements. Not all clones reach the TCRdb copy of this immuneACCESS table, which keeps in-frame sequences only. Checked studies attribute under half of the gap to unresolved V genes and leave the rest unexplained. V, J and clone size were drawn from that table, and D and trimming were deduced from the DNA. This sample holds approximately 290,000 clones; about 86% were observed only once. The ten largest make up roughly 14% of the sample.

At one collaborating source in Seattle, patients were enrolled during active infection and were followed longitudinally through the course of disease. Collaborating institutions collected whole blood in K2EDTA tubes following their own protocols. Collaborator samples were shipped for TCRbeta analysis as frozen whole blood, isolated PBMCs, or DNA extracted from either sample type. The chain joins TRBV11-2 to TRBJ2-3; TRBD1 is a weak D gene call, 5 bases matching. The clonotype originates from a person aged 70 to 79 with COVID-19, enrolled during active disease. The sequencing input was peripheral blood. CDR3 reads: CASSQPGTDTQYF. The DNA is TGTGCCAGCAGCCAGCCAGGGACAGATACGCAGTATTTT.